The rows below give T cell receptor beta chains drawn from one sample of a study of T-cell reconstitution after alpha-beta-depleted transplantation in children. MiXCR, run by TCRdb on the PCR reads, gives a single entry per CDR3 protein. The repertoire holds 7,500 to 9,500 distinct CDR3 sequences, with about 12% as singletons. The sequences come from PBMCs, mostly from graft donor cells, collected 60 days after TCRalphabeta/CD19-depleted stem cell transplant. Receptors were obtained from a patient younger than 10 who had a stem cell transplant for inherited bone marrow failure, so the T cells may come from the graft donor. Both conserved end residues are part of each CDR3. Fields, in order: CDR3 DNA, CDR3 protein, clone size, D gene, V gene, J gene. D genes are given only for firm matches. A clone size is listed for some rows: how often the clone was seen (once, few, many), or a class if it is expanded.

CDR3nt: TGTGCCAGCAGGACAGGGACAGATACGCAGTATTTT
CDR3aa: CASRTGTDTQYF
abundance: NA
d_gene: TRBD1
v_gene: TRBV27
j_gene: TRBJ2-3

CDR3nt: TGTGCCACCGGGAATAGCAATCAGCCCCAGCATTTT
CDR3aa: CATGNSNQPQHF
abundance: many
d_gene: NA
v_gene: TRBV7-8
j_gene: TRBJ1-5

CDR3nt: TGCAGCGTTGAAGGGACAGGTGTGGCCAACGTCCTGACTTTC
CDR3aa: CSVEGTGVANVLTF
abundance: many
d_gene: TRBD1
v_gene: TRBV29-1
j_gene: TRBJ2-6

CDR3nt: TGTGCCAGCGGCCCCCTCCTTGGGAGCCCAACTAATGAAAAACTGTTTTTT
CDR3aa: CASGPLLGSPTNEKLFF
abundance: many
d_gene: NA
v_gene: TRBV4-2
j_gene: TRBJ1-4

CDR3nt: TGTGCCAGCAGCTTAGTAGCGGGAGGGGTAAGGGAGCAGTTCTTC
CDR3aa: CASSLVAGGVREQFF
abundance: many
d_gene: TRBD2
v_gene: TRBV7-2
j_gene: TRBJ2-1

CDR3nt: TGCAGCGTTGAAAAGGCCCCCGGGACAGGGGGTCCCGAGCAGTACTTC
CDR3aa: CSVEKAPGTGGPEQYF
abundance: large
d_gene: TRBD1
v_gene: TRBV29-1
j_gene: TRBJ2-7

CDR3nt: TGTGCCAGCAGCTTAGAAGACAGAGACTACACCTTC
CDR3aa: CASSLEDRDYTF
abundance: many
d_gene: NA
v_gene: TRBV7-9
j_gene: TRBJ1-2

CDR3nt: TGTGCCAGCAGCCAAAACCAAGAGACCCAGTACTTC
CDR3aa: CASSQNQETQYF
abundance: many
d_gene: NA
v_gene: TRBV3-1
j_gene: TRBJ2-5

CDR3nt: TGCGCCAGCAGCTTGGAACAGGGAGGCACTGAAGCTTTCTTT
CDR3aa: CASSLEQGGTEAFF
abundance: many
d_gene: NA
v_gene: TRBV5-1
j_gene: TRBJ1-1

CDR3nt: TGTGCCAGCAGCTTACCCTTACCGACAGGGTCCTATGGCTACACCTTC
CDR3aa: CASSLPLPTGSYGYTF
abundance: many
d_gene: TRBD1
v_gene: TRBV13
j_gene: TRBJ1-2

CDR3nt: TGCGCCAGCAGCTTTGTAGGAGCCAAAAACATTCAGTACTTC
CDR3aa: CASSFVGAKNIQYF
abundance: many
d_gene: NA
v_gene: TRBV5-1
j_gene: TRBJ2-4

CDR3nt: TGTGCCAGCAGCTTAGCCGCCAGATGGGGGACCGGGGAGCTGTTTTTT
CDR3aa: CASSLAARWGTGELFF
abundance: many
d_gene: NA
v_gene: TRBV11-2
j_gene: TRBJ2-2

CDR3nt: TGCGCCAGCAGTGCGGGGAGCGGGAGGGTGAATGAGCAGTTCTTC
CDR3aa: CASSAGSGRVNEQFF
abundance: many
d_gene: TRBD2
v_gene: TRBV10-1
j_gene: TRBJ2-1

CDR3nt: TGCGCCAGCAGCCGCATCGACGTCGCAGATACGCAGTATTTT
CDR3aa: CASSRIDVADTQYF
abundance: many
d_gene: NA
v_gene: TRBV4-3
j_gene: TRBJ2-3

CDR3nt: TGTGCCAGCAGCTTAATGTACAGGGACTATGGCTACACCTTC
CDR3aa: CASSLMYRDYGYTF
abundance: many
d_gene: NA
v_gene: TRBV5-4
j_gene: TRBJ1-2

CDR3nt: TGTAGCAATCAGCCCCAGCATTTT
CDR3aa: CSNQPQHF
abundance: NA
d_gene: NA
v_gene: TRBV15
j_gene: TRBJ1-5

CDR3nt: TGTGCCAGCAGCATACGCCGCGGACAGGGTAATGGCTACACCTTC
CDR3aa: CASSIRRGQGNGYTF
abundance: many
d_gene: TRBD1
v_gene: TRBV7-8
j_gene: TRBJ1-2

CDR3nt: TGTGCCTGGAGTGTACTAGCGGGAGAGACCCAGTACTTC
CDR3aa: CAWSVLAGETQYF
abundance: NA
d_gene: TRBD2
v_gene: TRBV30
j_gene: TRBJ2-5

CDR3nt: TGCAGTGCTAAGACAGGCTTGGAGACCCAGTACTTC
CDR3aa: CSAKTGLETQYF
abundance: NA
d_gene: NA
v_gene: TRBV20-1
j_gene: TRBJ2-5

CDR3nt: TGTGCCAGCAGCTTAGTGGGCGGGAGGTCCGAGCAGTACTTC
CDR3aa: CASSLVGGRSEQYF
abundance: many
d_gene: TRBD2
v_gene: TRBV7-6
j_gene: TRBJ2-7

CDR3nt: TGCGCCAGCAGCCAAGACGGTAAGGGGGCGTCTGAGACCCAGTACTTC
CDR3aa: CASSQDGKGASETQYF
abundance: many
d_gene: TRBD1
v_gene: TRBV4-1
j_gene: TRBJ2-5

CDR3nt: TGTGCCAGCAGCCTCCTAGCGGGAGGGCGATTCTTC
CDR3aa: CASSLLAGGRFF
abundance: many
d_gene: TRBD2
v_gene: TRBV7-9
j_gene: TRBJ2-1

CDR3nt: TGTGCCAGCAGCCCTCTAGCGGGAACCCGCCGGACCAAAAACATTCAGTACTTC
CDR3aa: CASSPLAGTRRTKNIQYF
abundance: many
d_gene: TRBD2
v_gene: TRBV11-1
j_gene: TRBJ2-4

CDR3nt: TGTGCCAGCAGTCCTCGGGGGTCGGCCAAAAACATTCAGTACTTC
CDR3aa: CASSPRGSAKNIQYF
abundance: many
d_gene: NA
v_gene: TRBV27
j_gene: TRBJ2-4

CDR3nt: TGCGCCAGCAGCCAAGATTACGTCATTTCGACTAGCTGCGAGCAGTACTTC
CDR3aa: CASSQDYVISTSCEQYF
abundance: many
d_gene: TRBD2
v_gene: TRBV4-3
j_gene: TRBJ2-7

CDR3nt: TGCAGTGCTACCGAGTCTAACTATGGCTACACCTTC
CDR3aa: CSATESNYGYTF
abundance: many
d_gene: NA
v_gene: TRBV20-1
j_gene: TRBJ1-2

CDR3nt: TGTGCCAGCAGCCAATTTTTTAGCGGGGGGGAGACCCAGTACTTC
CDR3aa: CASSQFFSGGETQYF
abundance: many
d_gene: TRBD2
v_gene: TRBV3-1
j_gene: TRBJ2-5

CDR3nt: TGTGCCAGCAGGGGAGTACGGGCCTACGGGAGGGGACACGAGCAGTACTTC
CDR3aa: CASRGVRAYGRGHEQYF
abundance: once
d_gene: TRBD2
v_gene: TRBV6-1
j_gene: TRBJ2-7

CDR3nt: TGTGCCAGCAGCCAACCGGGACAGCCGATGTGGGCCCAGCATTTT
CDR3aa: CASSQPGQPMWAQHF
abundance: many
d_gene: TRBD1
v_gene: TRBV4-2
j_gene: TRBJ1-5

CDR3nt: TGCAGCGTTGAAACTAGCGGTACCTACGAGCAGTACTTC
CDR3aa: CSVETSGTYEQYF
abundance: hyperexpanded
d_gene: TRBD2
v_gene: TRBV29-1
j_gene: TRBJ2-7

CDR3nt: TGCGCCAGCAGCCAAGAGGTCGCTAGCGGGACCCTATACAATGAGCAGTTCTTC
CDR3aa: CASSQEVASGTLYNEQFF
abundance: many
d_gene: TRBD2
v_gene: TRBV4-3
j_gene: TRBJ2-1

CDR3nt: TGTGCCAGCAGGGGCGGCGGGGACAGGGGGCTTGAGACCCAGTACTTC
CDR3aa: CASRGGGDRGLETQYF
abundance: many
d_gene: TRBD1
v_gene: TRBV5-4
j_gene: TRBJ2-5

CDR3nt: TGTGCCAGCAGCTTGGCGGGAGGCCGGGACCTCTTAGATACGCAGTATTTT
CDR3aa: CASSLAGGRDLLDTQYF
abundance: few
d_gene: TRBD2
v_gene: TRBV5-6
j_gene: TRBJ2-3

CDR3nt: TGTGCCAGCAGCGTATGGTTCCCCCAGGGGGGTACCGGGGAGCTGTTTTTT
CDR3aa: CASSVWFPQGGTGELFF
abundance: many
d_gene: NA
v_gene: TRBV9
j_gene: TRBJ2-2

CDR3nt: TGTGCCTGTGTCCGAGGGTGGGGCGCGGACACTGAAGCTTTCTTT
CDR3aa: CACVRGWGADTEAFF
abundance: NA
d_gene: NA
v_gene: TRBV7-1
j_gene: TRBJ1-1

CDR3nt: TGTGCCAGCAGTTTATGGAGAGGGAGCTTGCAGCCCCAGCATTTT
CDR3aa: CASSLWRGSLQPQHF
abundance: many
d_gene: NA
v_gene: TRBV28
j_gene: TRBJ1-5

CDR3nt: TGTGCCAGCTTTAAAGACAGGATCTATGATACGCAGTATTTT
CDR3aa: CASFKDRIYDTQYF
abundance: many
d_gene: NA
v_gene: TRBV5-6
j_gene: TRBJ2-3

CDR3nt: TGTGCCTGGACTCTCCTAGCGGGGGGTCCACGAAGCACAGATACGCAGTATTTT
CDR3aa: CAWTLLAGGPRSTDTQYF
abundance: NA
d_gene: TRBD2
v_gene: TRBV30
j_gene: TRBJ2-3

CDR3nt: TGTGCCAGCAGCTTAGCTGCCAGTGGCAATCAGCCCCAGCATTTT
CDR3aa: CASSLAASGNQPQHF
abundance: many
d_gene: NA
v_gene: TRBV7-9
j_gene: TRBJ1-5

CDR3nt: TGTGCCAGCAGCCCACAGTCCGGAAATTCACCCCTCCACTTT
CDR3aa: CASSPQSGNSPLHF
abundance: many
d_gene: NA
v_gene: TRBV7-2
j_gene: TRBJ1-6

CDR3nt: TGCGACAGCAGGCAAGAATGGGCTGCAGAAGAGACCCAGTACTTC
CDR3aa: CDSRQEWAAEETQYF
abundance: NA
d_gene: NA
v_gene: TRBV4-1
j_gene: TRBJ2-5

CDR3nt: TGCGCCAGCACCAACCGGGACAGGACACTTAGCACAGATACGCAGTATTTT
CDR3aa: CASTNRDRTLSTDTQYF
abundance: large
d_gene: TRBD1
v_gene: TRBV5-1
j_gene: TRBJ2-3